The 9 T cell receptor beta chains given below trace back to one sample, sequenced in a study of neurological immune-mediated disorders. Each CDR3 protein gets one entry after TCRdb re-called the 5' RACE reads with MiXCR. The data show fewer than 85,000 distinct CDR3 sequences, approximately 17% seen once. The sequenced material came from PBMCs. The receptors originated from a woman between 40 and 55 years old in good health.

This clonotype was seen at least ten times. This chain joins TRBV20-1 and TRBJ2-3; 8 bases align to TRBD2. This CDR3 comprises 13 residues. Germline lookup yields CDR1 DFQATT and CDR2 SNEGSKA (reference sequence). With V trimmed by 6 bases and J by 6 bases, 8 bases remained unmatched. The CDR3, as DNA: TGCAGTGCGCGGGGCGGCGGGGGGGATACGCAGTATTTT. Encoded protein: CSARGGGGDTQYF.

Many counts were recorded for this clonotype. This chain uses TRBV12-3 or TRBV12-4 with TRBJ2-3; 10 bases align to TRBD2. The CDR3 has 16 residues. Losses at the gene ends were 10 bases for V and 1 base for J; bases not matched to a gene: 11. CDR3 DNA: TGTGCCACCAACCCTATCCTAGCGGGGGGCACAGATACGCAGTATTTT. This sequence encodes CATNPILAGGTDTQYF.

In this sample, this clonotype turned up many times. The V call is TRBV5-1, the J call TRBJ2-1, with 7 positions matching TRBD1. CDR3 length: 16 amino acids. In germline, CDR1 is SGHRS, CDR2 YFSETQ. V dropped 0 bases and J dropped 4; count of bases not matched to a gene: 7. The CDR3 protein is CASSLAFGTAYNEQFF. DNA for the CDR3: TGCGCCAGCAGCTTGGCCTTCGGGACAGCATACAATGAGCAGTTCTTC.

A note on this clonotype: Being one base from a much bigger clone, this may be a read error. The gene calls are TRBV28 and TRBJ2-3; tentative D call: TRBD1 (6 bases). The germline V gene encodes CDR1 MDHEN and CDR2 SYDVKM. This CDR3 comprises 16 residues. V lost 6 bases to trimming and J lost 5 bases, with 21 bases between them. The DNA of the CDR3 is TGTGCCAGCAGCTACGAATTGGGGGCGCCCCTAGATACGCAGTATTTT. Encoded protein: CASSYELGAPLDTQYF.

The CDR3 is CASRLATGRRNTEAFF. In nucleotides, the CDR3 is TGTGCAAGTCGCTTAGCCACCGGGAGAAGGAACACTGAAGCTTTCTTT. The V call is TRBV12-2, the J call TRBJ1-1; the D call of TRBD1 is as the table states it, not checked on the DNA. TRBV12-2 is deemed a pseudogene. This CDR3 has 16 amino acids.

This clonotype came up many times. CDR3 protein: CSAGLAGGLKREQYV. The CDR3 nucleotides are TGCAGTGCTGGACTAGCGGGGGGCTTGAAGAGGGAGCAGTACGTC. The chain recombines TRBV20-1 with TRBJ2-7, with TRBD2 identical over 14 bases. CDR3 length: 15 amino acids. V trimming: 5 bases; J trimming: 7 bases; junction bases outside the gene matches: 10. Germline V gene lookup returns CDR1 DFQATT and CDR2 SNEGSKA (reference sequence).

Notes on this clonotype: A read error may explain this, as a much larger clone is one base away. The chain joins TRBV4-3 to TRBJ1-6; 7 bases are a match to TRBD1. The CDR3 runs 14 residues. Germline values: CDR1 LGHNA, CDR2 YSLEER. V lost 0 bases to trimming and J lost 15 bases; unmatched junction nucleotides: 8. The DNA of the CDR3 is TGCGCCAGCAGCCAAGACCAAACAGGGGCATTCCTCCACTTT. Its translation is CASSQDQTGAFLHF.

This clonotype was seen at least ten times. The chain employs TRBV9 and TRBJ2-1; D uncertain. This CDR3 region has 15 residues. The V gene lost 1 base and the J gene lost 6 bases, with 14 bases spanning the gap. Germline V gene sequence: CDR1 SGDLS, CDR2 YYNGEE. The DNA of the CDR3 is TGTGCCAGCAGCGTATCGGGCTCACTTATCAATGAGCAGTTCTTC. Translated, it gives CASSVSGSLINEQFF. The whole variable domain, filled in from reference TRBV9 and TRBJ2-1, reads DSGVTQTPKHLITATGQRVTLRCSPRSGDLSVYWYQQSLDQGLQFLIQYYNGEERAKGNILERFSAQQFPDLHSELNLSSLELGDSALYFCASSVSGSLINEQFFGPGTRLTVL.

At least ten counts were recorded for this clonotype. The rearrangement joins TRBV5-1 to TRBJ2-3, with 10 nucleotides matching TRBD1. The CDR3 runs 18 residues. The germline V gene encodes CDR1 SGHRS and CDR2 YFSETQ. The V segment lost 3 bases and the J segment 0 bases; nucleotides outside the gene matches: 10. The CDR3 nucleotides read TGCGCCAGCAGCTCCGTCGGACAGGGGGGATCTAGCACAGATACGCAGTATTTT. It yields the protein CASSSVGQGGSSTDTQYF.